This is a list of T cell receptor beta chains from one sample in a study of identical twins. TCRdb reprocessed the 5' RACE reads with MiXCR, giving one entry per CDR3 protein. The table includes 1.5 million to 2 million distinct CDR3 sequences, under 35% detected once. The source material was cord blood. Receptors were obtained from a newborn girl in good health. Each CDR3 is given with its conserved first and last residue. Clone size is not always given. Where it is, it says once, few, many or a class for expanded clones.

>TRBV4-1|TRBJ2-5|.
CASSGMRVSYNEQYF
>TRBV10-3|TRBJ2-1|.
CAIGERVSSYNEQFF
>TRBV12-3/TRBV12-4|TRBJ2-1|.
CASSSPRGGAAYNEQFF
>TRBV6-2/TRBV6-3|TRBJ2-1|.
CASTDYRDSKYNEQFF
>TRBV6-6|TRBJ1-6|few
CASTRGARNSPLHF
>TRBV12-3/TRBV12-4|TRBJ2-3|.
CASSWGTGMSTDTQYF
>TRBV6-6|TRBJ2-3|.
CASSYPGTGGPDTQYF
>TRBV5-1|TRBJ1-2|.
CASSFGQLNYGYTF
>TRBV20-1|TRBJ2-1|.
CSAQSTGNEQFF
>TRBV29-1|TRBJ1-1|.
CSGRDRPINTEAFF
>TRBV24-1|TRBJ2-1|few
CATSDLTGHNEQFF
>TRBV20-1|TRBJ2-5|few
CSAPLVGREGSQETQYF
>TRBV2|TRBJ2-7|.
CASRASGPPYEQYF
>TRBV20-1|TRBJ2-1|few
CSAGGLHNEQFF
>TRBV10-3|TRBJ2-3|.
CAISPFSARYTDTQYF
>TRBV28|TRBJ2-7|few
CASSAPGQSSEQYF
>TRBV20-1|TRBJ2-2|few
CSARVASGENTGELFF
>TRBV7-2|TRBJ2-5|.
CASSLLGLPQETQYF
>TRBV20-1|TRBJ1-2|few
CSARDLMLAGVSYGYTF
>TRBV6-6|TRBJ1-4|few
CASTATPTNEKLFF
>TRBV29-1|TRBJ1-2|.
CSVVGTGLNYGYTF
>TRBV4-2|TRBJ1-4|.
CASSGTDRATNEKLFF
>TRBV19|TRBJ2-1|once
CASSTNRKVQADEQFF
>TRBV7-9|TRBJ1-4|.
CASSFGGTATNEKLFF
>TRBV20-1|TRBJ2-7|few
CSAGTGTKPYEQYF
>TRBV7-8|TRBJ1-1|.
CASSLRRRGTEAFF
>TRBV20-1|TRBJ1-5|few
CSARGNRANQPQHF
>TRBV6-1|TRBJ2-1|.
CAGGRAYNEQFF